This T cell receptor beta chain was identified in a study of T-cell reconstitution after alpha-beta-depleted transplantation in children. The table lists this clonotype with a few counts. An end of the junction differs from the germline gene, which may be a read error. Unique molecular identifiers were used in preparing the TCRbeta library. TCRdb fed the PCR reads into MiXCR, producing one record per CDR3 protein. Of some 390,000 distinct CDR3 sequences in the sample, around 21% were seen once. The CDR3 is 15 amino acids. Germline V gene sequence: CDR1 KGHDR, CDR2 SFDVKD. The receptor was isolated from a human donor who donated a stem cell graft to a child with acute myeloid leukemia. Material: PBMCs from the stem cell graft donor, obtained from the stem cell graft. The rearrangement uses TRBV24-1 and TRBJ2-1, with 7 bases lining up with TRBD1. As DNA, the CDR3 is TGTGCCACCAGTGCCCAACAGGGGCCCTATAATGAGCAGTTCTTC. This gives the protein CATSAQQGPYNEQFF.